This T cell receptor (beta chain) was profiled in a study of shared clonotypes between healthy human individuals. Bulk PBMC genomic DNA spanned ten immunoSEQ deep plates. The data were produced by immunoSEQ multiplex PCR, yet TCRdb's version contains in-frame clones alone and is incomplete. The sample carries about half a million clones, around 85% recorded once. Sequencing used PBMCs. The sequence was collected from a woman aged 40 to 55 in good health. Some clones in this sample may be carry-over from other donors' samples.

CDR3 nucleotide sequence: TGTGCCAGCAGTTTTCTAGGGCAGTCTCCCTACGAGCAGTACTTC. It yields the protein CASSFLGQSPYEQYF. The chain has TRBV28 and TRBJ2-7; no clear D. V was shortened by 3 bases and J by 2 bases, with 14 bases between the two germline ends. Germline CDR1 is MDHEN and CDR2 is SYDVKM. This CDR3 is built from 15 residues. The whole variable domain, remainder taken from reference TRBV28 and TRBJ2-7, is DVKVTQSSRYLVKRTGEKVFLECVQDMDHENMFWYRQDPGLGLRLIYFSYDVKMKEKGDIPEGYSVSREKKERFSLILESASTNQTSMYLCASSFLGQSPYEQYFGPGTRLTVT.